A single sample is the source of the 13 T cell receptor beta chains below, sequenced in a study of OX40 agonist ivuxolimab in advanced cancers. This table comes from immunoSEQ multiplex PCR, and its TCRdb copy is limited to in-frame clones, with some not included. The sample includes more than 75,000 clones, more than 80% of them seen just once. Sequences were derived from CD4+ or CD8+ T cells sorted from blood, sampled in a trial of the OX40 agonist ivuxolimab. Source of these receptors: an adult with an advanced solid tumor such as melanoma, head and neck, liver or kidney cancer.

The chain couples TRBV5-1 to TRBJ2-3; 10 bases match TRBD1. Germline V CDR1 and CDR2: SGHRS, YFSETQ. Losses at the gene ends were 7 bases for V and 4 bases for J; bases not matched to a gene: 6. CDR3 length equals 14 residues. The DNA for the CDR3 is TGCGCCAGCCGCGTGACAGGGGGCGCAGATACGCAGTATTTT. Translation gives CASRVTGGADTQYF.

The V call is TRBV5-1, the J call TRBJ2-7; D perhaps matches TRBD1 (6 bases). Germline V gene sequence: CDR1 SGHRS, CDR2 YFSETQ. The CDR3 has 15 amino acids. V lost 0 bases to trimming and J lost 0 bases, with 10 bases between them. The CDR3 DNA reads TGCGCCAGCAGCTTGGGGCCAGGGGACTCCTACGAGCAGTACGTC. Translated: CASSLGPGDSYEQYV.

This chain joins TRBV13 and TRBJ1-6, with D maybe TRBD1 (5 bases). The germline CDR1 and CDR2 sequences are PRHDT and FYEKMQ (reference sequence). The germline V and J ends were trimmed by 4 bases and 0 bases, with 16 bases remaining between them. CDR3 length: 18 residues. CDR3 in DNA: TGTGCCAGCAGCTCCTCCGCCGGGGGGAGCTCCTATAATTCACCCCTCCACTTT. It specifies CASSSSAGGSSYNSPLHF.

The chain combines TRBV20-1 with TRBJ1-2, with D unclear. The germline gives CDR1 DFQATT, CDR2 SNEGSKA (reference sequence). Trimming cost V 6 bases and J 10 bases, with 9 bases left between them. The CDR3 extends over 9 amino acids. CDR3 nucleotides: TGCAGTGCCCCGGACGCCTACACCTTC. Amino acids: CSAPDAYTF.

This chain uses TRBV2 with TRBJ2-3; D unresolved. Trimming pared 7 bases from V and 1 base from J, leaving 12 bases between. Germline loops: CDR1 SNHLY, CDR2 FYNNEI. CDR3 length equals 14 residues. In nucleotides, the CDR3 is TGTGCCAGCACCCTTGGAGAGGGCACAGATACGCAGTATTTT. It specifies CASTLGEGTDTQYF.

The genes are TRBV6-5 and TRBJ2-1, with TRBD2 as a possible D gene (5 bases). CDR1 is MNHEY and CDR2 is SVGAGI in the germline V gene. With 8 bases removed from V and 9 bases from J, the gap between germline ends came to 14 bases. This CDR3 is 12 amino acids long. In nucleotides, the CDR3 is TGTGCCAGCTCCCTACGCCGGGGTGAGCAGTTCTTC. Amino acid sequence: CASSLRRGEQFF.

The rearrangement uses TRBV5-1 and TRBJ2-2; D is uncertain. CDR1 and CDR2 (germline): SGHRS, YFSETQ. Trimming took 0 bases from V and 0 from J, leaving 9 bases between them. The CDR3 is 16 amino acids. CDR3 protein: CASSLVVAPNTGELFF. The DNA for the CDR3 is TGCGCCAGCAGCTTGGTTGTCGCCCCGAACACCGGGGAGCTGTTTTTT.

The V gene is TRBV6-1, the J gene TRBJ2-2; 9 nucleotides align to TRBD2. V was clipped by 6 bases and J by 4 bases; unmatched bases: 6. The CDR3 covers 15 residues. Per the germline V gene, CDR1 is MNHNS and CDR2 is SASEGT. CDR3 sequence: CASSLAGPSTGELFF. For the CDR3, the DNA is TGTGCCAGCAGCCTAGCGGGACCGTCCACCGGGGAGCTGTTTTTT.

J is TRBJ2-1 and V is TRBV28; D possibly matches TRBD1 or TRBD2 (5 bases each). CDR3 length: 15 amino acids. In germline, CDR1 is MDHEN, CDR2 SYDVKM. V shed 6 bases and J shed 4 bases, with 16 bases lying between them. The CDR3 sequence is CASSPGAEGYNEQFF. In DNA, the CDR3 is TGTGCCAGCAGCCCCGGGGCTGAGGGTTACAATGAGCAGTTCTTC. Full variable domain (rest looked up from reference TRBV28 and TRBJ2-1): DVKVTQSSRYLVKRTGEKVFLECVQDMDHENMFWYRQDPGLGLRLIYFSYDVKMKEKGDIPEGYSVSREKKERFSLILESASTNQTSMYLCASSPGAEGYNEQFFGPGTRLTVL.

The chain has TRBV6-5 and TRBJ1-1, with D tentatively TRBD1 (5 bases). Trimming removed 2 bases from V and 13 bases from J, with 14 bases in between. CDR3 length equals 12 residues. The germline CDR1 and CDR2 sequences are MNHEY and SVGAGI. CDR3 amino acids: CASSYLSGMVFF. The CDR3 nucleotides are TGTGCCAGCAGTTACCTTTCAGGGATGGTTTTCTTT.

This chain joins TRBV4-2 and TRBJ1-5; D is uncertain. CDR1 LGHNA and CDR2 YNFKEQ come from the germline V gene. The V gene lost 1 base and the J gene lost 8 bases, with 15 bases spanning the gap. The length of the CDR3 is 15 residues. The CDR3, as DNA: TGTGCCAGCAGCCAAGGGGGTGGAGAGGAAGAGCCCCAGCATTTT. Its protein product is CASSQGGGEEEPQHF.

This clone appeared a few times. V and J are TRBV18 and TRBJ1-6; tentative D call: TRBD1 (6 bases). V dropped 4 bases and J dropped 10 bases, with 17 bases sitting between them. The CDR3 contains 15 residues. Germline CDR1 reads KGHSH; CDR2 reads LQKENI. In DNA, the CDR3 is TGTGCCAGCTCACGTGGACAGAGCGTTGGGTCACCCCTCCACTTT. Translating gives CASSRGQSVGSPLHF.

Of note for this clone: This specimen includes other DNA sequences encoding the same CDR3. The genes are TRBV6-5 and TRBJ1-2; D possibly corresponds to TRBD1 (6 bases). V lost 2 bases to trimming and J lost 4 bases, with 11 bases between them. This CDR3 has 14 amino acids. The V gene's germline CDR1 is MNHEY and CDR2 SVGAGI. The CDR3 sequence is CASSYGGQPYGYTF. In DNA, the CDR3 is TGTGCCAGCAGTTACGGGGGGCAGCCCTATGGCTACACCTTC.